Listed below are T cell receptor beta chains from one sample, sequenced in a study of cytomegalovirus exposure and HLA in healthy donors. The table came from immunoSEQ multiplex PCR; TCRdb's copy has only in-frame clones and leaves some out. The data contain some 99,000 clones, 76% of them singletons. Sequenced input: PBMCs. All receptors derive from a middle-aged man in good health and CMV-seronegative. The conserved cysteine and the conserved F or W are not part of the CDR3 here.

j_call | v_call | cdr3_aa
TRBJ2-6 | TRBV6-5 | ASSPVRRDVLT
TRBJ2-2 | TRBV10-3 | AIRRDRSPNTGELF
TRBJ2-1 | TRBV27 | ASSLYAGAKTNNEQF
TRBJ2-7 | TRBV7-2 | ASSSRDRALEQY
TRBJ1-6 | TRBV4-1 | ASSQEGAGNSPLH
TRBJ1-5 | TRBV7-2 | ASSYTGVGNQPQH
NA | TRBV5-1 | ASSFTGGFYEQY
TRBJ1-6 | TRBV4-1 | ASSQDQGKGSPLH
TRBJ2-7 | TRBV11-2 | AVGDNSYEQY
TRBJ2-1 | TRBV6-5 | ASRRTSGSLDEQF
NA | TRBV7-2 | ASSLAGGSYEQY
TRBJ1-5 | TRBV19 | AMGGLSGGNQPQH
TRBJ2-5 | TRBV9 | ASSVGLGALQETQY
TRBJ2-7 | TRBV9 | ASTVDGGQAPSEQY
TRBJ1-2 | TRBV19 | ASSISAGTRIYGYT
TRBJ1-2 | TRBV5-1 | ASSLAVGGPYGYT
TRBJ1-3 | TRBV5-1 | ASSLQPTDFSGNTIY
TRBJ2-7 | TRBV9 | ASSVRAGQRDNEQY
TRBJ1-3 | TRBV7-9 | SSSSPGGAGGNTIY
TRBJ2-1 | TRBV7-9 | SSSKRAGGAYNEQF
TRBJ1-1 | TRBV27 | ASSVRALDTEAF
TRBJ1-2 | TRBV7-9 | SSSTLQEGPILYGYT
TRBJ1-1 | TRBV18 | ASSPSRQNTEAF
TRBJ2-2 | TRBV6-4 | ASRADRAGTGELF
TRBJ2-1 | TRBV4-1 | ASSQEPVSGEFQF
TRBJ2-5 | TRBV6-6 | ASSYGRGRWETQY
TRBJ2-3 | TRBV28 | ASSLGPSSSGYTDTQY
TRBJ2-1 | TRBV21-1 | ASSKFPAGAGSNEQF
TRBJ1-3 | TRBV7-3 | ASSLGAGSGNTIY
TRBJ2-3 | TRBV18 | ASSLRQGSTDTQY
TRBJ1-5 | TRBV9 | ASSVGDRGVGPQH
TRBJ2-1 | TRBV6-5 | ASTTGREYNEQF
TRBJ1-1 | TRBV5-6 | ASSHRQGDEAF
TRBJ2-5 | TRBV28 | ASTDSGPPVTQY
TRBJ2-1 | TRBV27 | ASSPSLASRPPGQF
TRBJ2-6 | TRBV7-6 | ASSLAAGTSGMIGANVLT
TRBJ2-6 | TRBV12-2 | ASRPRGSPAAGANVLT
TRBJ1-5 | TRBV7-2 | ASSLVLGGQGLQPQH
TRBJ2-3 | TRBV27 | ASSLTPASSDTQY
TRBJ1-5 | TRBV7-8 | ASSRDRLSNQPQH
TRBJ2-7 | TRBV19 | ASSIRGYEQY
TRBJ2-3 | TRBV4-3 | ASSQGPVGTDTQY
TRBJ2-7 | TRBV28 | ASSAVLGPPYEQY
TRBJ2-3 | TRBV4-3 | ASSQSRESRQY